Below are 22 T cell receptor beta chains sequenced from a single sample in a study of blood T cell repertoires in COVID-19. Repertoires were generated with immunoSEQ multiplex PCR, while TCRdb's copy carries only in-frame clones and drops some. This sample has tens of thousands of clones, with roughly 92% found just once. Input material: peripheral blood. All receptors derive from a middle-aged man with active COVID-19.

J is TRBJ2-1 and V is TRBV5-1; 9 bases map to TRBD2. The germline gives CDR1 SGHRS, CDR2 YFSETQ. V lost 7 bases to trimming and J lost 8 bases; unmatched junction nucleotides: 10. There are 14 residues in the CDR3. Here the CDR3 reads CASSSGMSFDEQFF. The CDR3 coding sequence is TGCGCCAGCTCTAGCGGGATGAGCTTCGATGAGCAGTTCTTC.

This clone was detected only once. The chain links TRBV10-2 to TRBJ1-4; D is ambiguous. Trimming stripped 4 bases from V and 0 bases from J, with 12 bases between. CDR1 is WSHSY and CDR2 is SAAADI in the germline V gene. This CDR3 has 16 amino acids. Here the CDR3 reads CASSASVLATNEKLFF. The DNA of the CDR3 is TGCGCCAGCAGTGCCTCGGTCCTTGCAACTAATGAAAAACTGTTTTTT.

Relative to its sample, this clone is medium-sized. The chain joins TRBV12-3 or TRBV12-4 to TRBJ1-1; no firm D call. V was trimmed by 6 bases and J by 4 bases, leaving 9 bases between them. The CDR3 is 12 residues long. The CDR3 nucleotides read TGTGCCAGCAGGATTGGGAGCACTGAAGCTTTCTTT. This sequence encodes CASRIGSTEAFF.

The chain is built from TRBV4-2 and TRBJ2-7; a weak D match, TRBD2 (5 bases). With 8 bases removed from V and 1 base from J, the gap between germline ends came to 15 bases. Germline V lookup: CDR1 LGHNA, CDR2 YNFKEQ. CDR3 length: 14 amino acids. CDR3 coding DNA: TGTGCCAGCGGGCGGACTGGGCTTTCCTACGAGCAGTACTTC. Amino acid sequence: CASGRTGLSYEQYF.

The gene calls are TRBV27 and TRBJ2-6, with 7 positions matching TRBD2. CDR3 size: 18 residues. Germline CDR1 MNHEY, CDR2 SMNVEV (reference sequence). V shed 1 base, J shed 0 bases, and the junction held 6 bases outside the gene matches. The CDR3 reads CASSLFGGKSSGANVLTF. For the CDR3, the DNA is TGTGCCAGCAGTTTATTCGGGGGGAAAAGCTCTGGGGCCAACGTCCTGACTTTC.

This sequence joins TRBV5-6 and TRBJ1-2; D not certain. Deletions cut 0 bases from V and 3 bases from J, with 9 bases between. CDR1 is SGHDT, CDR2 YYEEEE, per germline. The CDR3 consists of 14 residues. The CDR3 sequence is CASSLGGRYYGYTF. CDR3 coding DNA: TGTGCCAGCAGCTTGGGCGGCAGATACTATGGCTACACCTTC.

The rearrangement links TRBV11-2 to TRBJ2-7; 8 positions agree with TRBD1. Trimming took 5 bases from V and 5 from J; bases not matched to a gene: 2. CDR1 SGHAT and CDR2 FQNNGV come from the germline V gene. This CDR3 is built from 12 residues. The CDR3 region has the DNA TGTGCCAGCAGCCAGGACAGGGACGAGCAGTACTTC. Residues: CASSQDRDEQYF.

The chain carries TRBV7-9 and TRBJ2-7; D possibly corresponds to TRBD2 (7 bases). The CDR3 runs to 15 residues. Germline values: CDR1 SEHNR, CDR2 FQNEAQ (reference sequence). The V and J ends lost 0 bases and 6 bases respectively, with 15 bases between them. The CDR3 sequence is CASSLAWGGAGEQYF. DNA of the CDR3: TGTGCCAGCAGCTTAGCGTGGGGGGGCGCGGGCGAGCAGTACTTC.

The V call is TRBV6-5, the J call TRBJ2-2; 12 nucleotides agree with TRBD2. The CDR3 extends over 15 amino acids. The germline V gene encodes CDR1 MNHEY and CDR2 SVGAGI. The V segment lost 5 bases and the J segment 6 bases; nucleotides outside the gene matches: 4. In DNA form, the CDR3 reads TGTGCCAGCAGTCTAGCGGGGGGGGTCGCCGGGGAGCTGTTTTTT. Its translation is CASSLAGGVAGELFF.

The J gene is TRBJ1-4, the V gene TRBV15, with D perhaps TRBD1 (5 bases). Germline V CDR1 and CDR2: LNHNV, YYDKDF (reference sequence). This CDR3 has 16 amino acids. The ends were cut back, 1 base at V and 0 bases at J, with 9 bases in the middle. CDR3 residues: CATSRGAGTTNEKLFF. DNA of the CDR3: TGTGCCACCAGCAGAGGGGCAGGGACAACTAATGAAAAACTGTTTTTT.

The chain has TRBV7-3 and TRBJ1-1; D not resolved. V shed 6 bases and J shed 5 bases, with 16 bases lying between them. The CDR3 has 14 amino acids. CDR1 and CDR2 (germline): SGHTA, FQGTGA. The CDR3 protein is CASRLDTYATEAFF. DNA of the CDR3: TGTGCCAGCAGATTAGACACCTACGCGACTGAAGCTTTCTTT.

The J gene is TRBJ2-1, the V gene TRBV7-8; tentatively, D is TRBD1 (5 bases). Per germline, CDR1 SGHVS and CDR2 FQNEAQ. The CDR3 length is 13 residues. Trimming took 4 bases from V and 10 from J, leaving 14 bases between them. CDR3 nucleotide sequence: TGTGCCAGCAGCTCCCTGGGGCCGTCCGAGCAGTTCTTC. Encoded protein: CASSSLGPSEQFF.

CDR3 residues: CASQQGSGANVLTF. CDR3 nucleotide sequence: TGCGCCAGCCAACAGGGCTCTGGGGCCAACGTCCTGACTTTC. V gene TRBV5-1 combines with J gene TRBJ2-6; D possibly corresponds to TRBD1 (6 bases). The CDR3 is 14 residues long. CDR1 is SGHRS and CDR2 is YFSETQ in the germline V gene. Trimming removed 7 bases from V and 0 bases from J, with 8 bases in between.

The genes are TRBV5-1 and TRBJ1-2; TRBD1 is a possible D gene (5 bases). V shed 0 bases and J shed 8 bases, with 14 bases lying between them. The CDR3 runs to 14 residues. The germline gives CDR1 SGHRS, CDR2 YFSETQ. The CDR3 here is CASSLGGTEGGYTF. The CDR3 DNA is TGCGCCAGCAGCTTGGGCGGGACTGAAGGGGGCTACACCTTC.

The V gene is TRBV5-1, the J gene TRBJ1-4, with a weak D call TRBD1 (6 bases). V lost 5 bases, J lost 3 bases, and 11 bases lay in between. Per germline, CDR1 SGHRS and CDR2 YFSETQ. The CDR3 contains 14 residues. CDR3 loop: CASRSGAANEKLFF. The DNA for the CDR3 is TGCGCCAGCAGATCAGGGGCGGCTAATGAAAAACTGTTTTTT.

The chain combines TRBV5-4 with TRBJ2-1; 8 nucleotides align to TRBD2. The germline V gene encodes CDR1 SGHNT and CDR2 YYREEE (reference sequence). This CDR3 contains 15 residues. Unmatched junction bases numbered 10, after V lost 1 base and J lost 10 bases. The CDR3 DNA sequence: TGTGCCAGCAGCTTGTCGTCGGGAGGGCCGCGGGAGCAGTTCTTC. It specifies CASSLSSGGPREQFF.

The CDR3 DNA follows: TGCGCCAGCGCCCGAAGTTTAGGGGATGAGCAGTTCTTC. Encoded protein: CASARSLGDEQFF. The V gene is TRBV10-1, the J gene TRBJ2-1, with D tentatively TRBD1 (5 bases). This CDR3 spans 13 amino acids. V dropped 8 bases and J dropped 8 bases, with 16 bases sitting between them. Germline loops: CDR1 WNHNN, CDR2 SYGVQD (reference sequence).

CDR3 nucleotide sequence: TGTGCCAGCAGCCAAGAACTACTTCGAGAGCAGTACTTC. Amino acid sequence: CASSQELLREQYF. This rearrangement joins TRBV3-1 (or the pseudogene TRBV3-2) to TRBJ2-7; no clear D. In germline, CDR1 is LGHDT, CDR2 YNNKEL (reference sequence). CDR3 size: 13 residues. Trimming shortened V by 0 bases and J by 7 bases, and 10 bases separated the two germline ends.

The rearrangement links TRBV11-2 to TRBJ1-5; 11 bases map to TRBD1. V lost 5 bases, J lost 16 bases, and 10 bases stayed unmatched. Germline lookup yields CDR1 SGHAT and CDR2 FQNNGV. The CDR3 is 13 residues long. The DNA of the CDR3 is TGTGCCAGCAGCCTTACTCCGGGACAGGGGGACCATTTT. Translation: CASSLTPGQGDHF.

In its sample, this clone was seen once. The chain employs TRBV5-1 and TRBJ1-3; 10 bases fit TRBD1. Trimming cost V 3 bases and J 0 bases; bases outside gene matches: 3. The CDR3 totals 16 residues. CDR1 and CDR2 (germline): SGHRS, YFSETQ. This CDR3 reads CASSSGQGDSGNTIYF. CDR3 DNA: TGCGCCAGCAGCTCTGGACAGGGGGACTCTGGAAACACCATATATTTT.

V gene TRBV5-8 combines with J gene TRBJ1-2, with TRBD1 as a possible D gene (5 bases). V lost 2 bases and J 8 bases, leaving 10 bases between the germline ends. Germline CDR1 SGHTS, CDR2 YDEGEE. The CDR3 consists of 12 residues. DNA of the CDR3: TGTGCCAGCAGCTTTGCAGGGTGGGGCTACACCTTC. This codes for CASSFAGWGYTF.

J is TRBJ2-7 and V is TRBV7-8; 7 bases fit TRBD2. The CDR3 runs to 16 residues. V dropped 5 bases and J dropped 0; count of bases not matched to a gene: 10. The germline CDR1 and CDR2 sequences are SGHVS and FQNEAQ. The CDR3 spells CASSEGVRTSSYEQYF. CDR3 bases: TGTGCCAGCAGCGAAGGTGTGCGGACTAGCTCCTACGAGCAGTACTTC.